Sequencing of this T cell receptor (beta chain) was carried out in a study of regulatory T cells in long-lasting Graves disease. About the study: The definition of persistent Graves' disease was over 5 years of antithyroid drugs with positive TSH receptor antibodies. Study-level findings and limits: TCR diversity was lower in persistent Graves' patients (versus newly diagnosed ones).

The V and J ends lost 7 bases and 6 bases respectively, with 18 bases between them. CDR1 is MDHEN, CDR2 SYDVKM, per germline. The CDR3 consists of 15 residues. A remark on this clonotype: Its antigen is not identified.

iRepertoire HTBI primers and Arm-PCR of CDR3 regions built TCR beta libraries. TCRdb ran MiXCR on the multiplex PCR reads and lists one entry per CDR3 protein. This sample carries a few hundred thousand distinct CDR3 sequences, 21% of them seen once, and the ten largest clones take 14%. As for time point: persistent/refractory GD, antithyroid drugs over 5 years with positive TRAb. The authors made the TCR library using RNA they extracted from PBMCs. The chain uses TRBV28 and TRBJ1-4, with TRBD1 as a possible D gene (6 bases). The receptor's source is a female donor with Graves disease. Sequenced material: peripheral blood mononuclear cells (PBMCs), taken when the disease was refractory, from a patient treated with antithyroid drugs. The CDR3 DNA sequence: TGTGCCAGCATTCCATCGACAGGACCTTATGAAAAACTGTTTTTT. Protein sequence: CASIPSTGPYEKLFF.